This T cell receptor beta chain was captured by sequencing in a study of OX40 agonist ivuxolimab in advanced cancers. The overall study: Intravenous ivuxolimab at 0.01 to 10 mg/kg was given to patients every 2 weeks. Notes on the study in general: Some of the nonresponding patients also showed low levels of normalized T-cell clonal expansion. Clonal expansion among partial responders at 0.1-3.0 mg/kg ranked near the lowest.

The V gene end was trimmed by 4 bases and the J gene end by 1 base; junction bases not matched to a gene: 2. This CDR3 is built from 14 residues. From germline, CDR1 is MGHDK and CDR2 SYGVNS. In regard to this clone: Its antigen is as yet unknown.

The protocol was immunoSEQ multiplex PCR, while the TCRdb copy is restricted to in-frame clones and leaves out a portion. The sample contains 81,000 or so clones, around 93% of which appear only once. The source was CD4+ or CD8+ T cells sorted from blood, collected in a trial of the OX40 agonist ivuxolimab. This clonotype was sampled from an adult with an advanced solid tumor such as melanoma, head and neck, liver or kidney cancer. The chain has TRBV25-1 and TRBJ1-1; 8 bases line up with TRBD1. CDR3 DNA: TGTGCCAGCAGTGCCGGACAGGGGAACACTGAAGCTTTCTTT. This gives the protein CASSAGQGNTEAFF.